The TCR beta chain described here comes from a study of human T cells and chemical hapten exposure. Regarding time point: patch test 2, 6 weeks after DPC sensitization. The treatment denotes: therapeutic diphenylcyclopropenone sensitization with weekly scalp DPC. Drawing of blood took place ahead of applying each patch test. CDR3 length equals 15 residues. Germline V gene sequence: CDR1 KGHSH, CDR2 LQKENI. With 0 bases removed from V and 8 bases from J, the gap between germline ends came to 14 bases. What the library attached to individual cDNA molecules were unique molecular identifiers. Each CDR3 protein gets one entry after TCRdb re-called the RACE reads with MiXCR. This sample has roughly 69,000 distinct CDR3 sequences; 10% occur once, and the top ten carry around 7%.

This rearrangement joins TRBV18 to TRBJ2-1, with a weak D call TRBD2 (5 bases). The sample consisted of whole blood, taken in connection with sensitization to the hapten diphenylcyclopropenone (DPC). The source is a woman in her 50s with alopecia areata. Some clones in this sample may be carry-over from other donors' samples. CDR3 protein: CASSPPDSRRDEQFF. The CDR3, as DNA: TGTGCCAGCTCACCACCGGACTCTAGAAGGGATGAGCAGTTCTTC.